This passage covers 22 T cell receptor beta chains from one sample sequenced in a study of cytomegalovirus exposure and HLA in healthy donors. PCR employed 60 Vbeta and 13 Jbeta primers. The assay was immunoSEQ multiplex PCR, and TCRdb's table has in-frame clones only and misses some. In the table there are some 110,000 clones, around 80% of which are singletons. The source material was PBMCs. All receptors come from a woman aged 25 to 39 in good health and CMV-seronegative.

This clone has only a few counts. This chain connects TRBV5-1 to TRBJ1-1; a possible D gene is TRBD1 (5 bases). Germline assignment: CDR1 SGHRS and CDR2 YFSETQ. The CDR3 has 18 amino acids. Trimming cost V 4 bases and J 0 bases, with 22 bases left between them. CDR3 region: CASSKIYTGLGLNTEAFF. The DNA for the CDR3 is TGCGCCAGCAGCAAAATATATACTGGGTTGGGGCTGAACACTGAAGCTTTCTTT.

This chain's CDR3 is CASSDRGRPTLTYEQYF. The CDR3 DNA reads TGTGCCAGCAGCGACAGGGGGCGTCCCACACTAACCTACGAGCAGTACTTC. The V gene is TRBV7-2, the J gene TRBJ2-7; 10 bases line up with TRBD1. Trimming removed 5 bases from V and 2 bases from J; junction bases left unmatched: 12. The CDR3 has 17 amino acids. Germline CDR1 SGHTA, CDR2 FQGNSA.

The genes are TRBV7-6 and TRBJ1-6; no firm D call. V lost 4 bases, J lost 0 bases, and 7 bases lay in between. The length of the CDR3 is 15 residues. Germline values: CDR1 SGHVS, CDR2 FNYEAQ. The CDR3 region has the DNA TGTGCCAGCAGCTCTCAGGACTCCTATAATTCACCCCTCCACTTT. Translation: CASSSQDSYNSPLHF.

Only a few counts were recorded for this clone. The J gene is TRBJ2-4, the V gene TRBV2; D perhaps matches TRBD2 (6 bases). V dropped 6 bases and J dropped 1 base, with 10 bases sitting between them. The CDR3 loop spans 14 amino acids. Germline CDR1 reads SNHLY; CDR2 reads FYNNEI. The CDR3 DNA sequence: TGTGCCAGCAGGATTAGCGGCGCCAAAAACATTCAGTACTTC. This translates into CASRISGAKNIQYF. Supplemented by reference TRBV2 and TRBJ2-4, the full variable domain reads EPEVTQTPSHQVTQMGQEVILRCVPISNHLYFYWYRQILGQKVEFLVSFYNNEISEKSEIFDDQFSVERPDGSNFTLKIRSTKLEDSAMYFCASRISGAKNIQYFGAGTRLSVL.

This rearrangement joins TRBV11-2 to TRBJ1-2; no firm D call. The CDR3 spans 13 residues. Germline loops: CDR1 SGHAT, CDR2 FQNNGV. V was clipped by 5 bases and J by 2 bases, with 9 bases between them. The CDR3 here is CASSPDGNYGYTF. The DNA for the CDR3 is TGTGCCAGCAGCCCCGACGGGAACTATGGCTACACCTTC.

V usage is TRBV2 and J usage is TRBJ2-7; 9 bases fit TRBD2. The CDR3 runs to 13 residues. The V gene's germline CDR1 is SNHLY and CDR2 FYNNEI. Unmatched junction bases numbered 4, after V lost 6 bases and J lost 4 bases. CDR3 DNA: TGTGCCAGCAGGCTGGGACTAGCTTACGAGCAGTACTTC. Its protein is CASRLGLAYEQYF.

V usage is TRBV9 and J usage is TRBJ2-7, with TRBD1 identical over 8 bases. The CDR3 consists of 15 residues. The germline V gene encodes CDR1 SGDLS and CDR2 YYNGEE. Trimming removed 0 bases from V and 0 bases from J; junction bases left unmatched: 2. This CDR3 reads CASSVGTGSSYEQYF. In DNA form, the CDR3 reads TGTGCCAGCAGCGTAGGGACAGGGAGCTCCTACGAGCAGTACTTC.

The chain links TRBV19 to TRBJ2-1; the D is unclear. Trimming removed 7 bases from V and 2 bases from J, with 12 bases in between. The CDR3 covers 14 residues. Germline-derived CDR1 and CDR2 are LNHDA and SQIVND (reference sequence). In DNA, the CDR3 is TGTGCCAGTAATGACTTTACCCCCTACAATGAGCAGTTCTTC. Amino acids: CASNDFTPYNEQFF.

This rearrangement joins TRBV11-2 to TRBJ2-7; TRBD1 matches at 8 bases. V was clipped by 8 bases and J by 3 bases; unmatched bases: 6. The V gene's germline CDR1 is SGHAT and CDR2 FQNNGV. The CDR3 consists of 13 residues. The CDR3 sequence: CASANRGIYEQYF. Written as DNA, the CDR3 is TGTGCCAGCGCCAACAGGGGGATCTACGAGCAGTACTTC.

There are a few counts of this clone. The chain combines TRBV30 with TRBJ1-6, with 8 nucleotides matching TRBD1. CDR3 length equals 13 residues. With 7 bases clipped from V and 14 bases from J, the junction kept 13 bases outside the gene matches. The V gene's germline CDR1 is GTSNPN and CDR2 SVGIG (reference sequence). CDR3: CAFLGETGASLHF. The CDR3 DNA is TGTGCCTTCCTCGGAGAGACAGGGGCTTCCCTCCACTTT.

The chain uses TRBV10-3 and TRBJ1-3; the D is unclear. Per the germline V gene, CDR1 is ENHRY and CDR2 is SYGVKD. V shed 0 bases and J shed 4 bases, with 16 bases lying between them. The CDR3 spans 17 residues. CDR3: CAISESFSGFSGNTIYF. The CDR3 DNA reads TGTGCCATCAGTGAGTCGTTCAGCGGGTTTTCCGGAAACACCATATATTTT.

In regard to this clone: One end of the junction is discordant with germline, which a read error may explain. The chain carries TRBV7-3 and TRBJ2-7; 8 nucleotides agree with TRBD1. CDR3 length equals 13 residues. Germline CDR1 and CDR2: SGHTA and FQGTGA. CDR3 protein: CANSYDRGTEQYF. The CDR3 DNA reads as TGTGCCAACAGCTATGACAGGGGTACCGAGCAGTACTTC.

This sequence joins TRBV2 and TRBJ2-3; TRBD2 matches at 9 bases. Germline trimming cut 5 bases from V and 4 bases from J; bases unmatched to any gene: 10. CDR1 SNHLY and CDR2 FYNNEI come from the germline V gene. The CDR3 consists of 16 residues. The CDR3 loop is CASSNTLAGRSDTQYF. DNA of the CDR3: TGTGCCAGCAGTAATACCCTAGCGGGAAGGTCAGATACGCAGTATTTT.

The rearrangement joins TRBV7-8 to TRBJ2-7; D not resolved. CDR3 length equals 14 residues. Trimming removed 0 bases at V and 2 bases at J, with 8 bases between. Germline V lookup: CDR1 SGHVS, CDR2 FQNEAQ. The CDR3 loop reads CASSLASLAYEQYF. The CDR3 DNA sequence: TGTGCCAGCAGCTTAGCAAGCCTTGCCTACGAGCAGTACTTC.

CDR3 sequence: CASRIGISGNTIYF. In nucleotides, the CDR3 is TGTGCCAGTCGGATCGGGATCTCTGGAAACACCATATATTTT. The chain combines TRBV19 with TRBJ1-3; D gene unclear. The V gene's germline CDR1 is LNHDA and CDR2 SQIVND (reference sequence). V lost 8 bases to trimming and J lost 0 bases, with 11 bases between them. The CDR3 totals 14 residues. Using reference TRBV19 and TRBJ1-3 for the parts outside the CDR3, the full variable domain is DGGITQSPKYLFRKEGQNVTLSCEQNLNHDAMYWYRQDPGQGLRLIYYSQIVNDFQKGDIAEGYSVSREKKESFPLTVTSAQKNPTAFYLCASRIGISGNTIYFGEGSWLTVV.

This clone was picked up a small number of times. The chain links TRBV19 to TRBJ1-2; 7 bases align to TRBD1. This CDR3 is built from 16 residues. The V segment lost 4 bases and the J segment 2 bases; nucleotides outside the gene matches: 10. The germline CDR1 and CDR2 sequences are LNHDA and SQIVND (reference sequence). The CDR3 loop reads CASSTLTGLGNYGYTF. CDR3 bases: TGTGCCAGTAGTACCTTGACAGGGTTAGGAAACTATGGCTACACCTTC.

The CDR3 spells CAWSVDSINQPQHF. DNA of the CDR3: TGTGCCTGGAGTGTAGACAGTATCAATCAGCCCCAGCATTTT. The V and J genes are TRBV30 and TRBJ1-5, with D perhaps matching TRBD1 (5 bases). The V end was cut by 0 bases, the J end by 3 bases, with 9 bases between. Per the germline V gene, CDR1 is GTSNPN and CDR2 is SVGIG (reference sequence). The CDR3 spans 14 residues.

This chain connects TRBV2 to TRBJ2-3; D possibly corresponds to TRBD2 (6 bases). The V and J ends lost 6 bases and 6 bases respectively, with 25 bases between them. Germline values: CDR1 SNHLY, CDR2 FYNNEI. The CDR3 extends over 17 amino acids. The CDR3 DNA reads as TGTGCCAGCAGCTCTGTTGTAGCGGTCTCTGGGGAGGATACGCAGTATTTT. It encodes CASSSVVAVSGEDTQYF.

This chain joins TRBV19 and TRBJ1-6; D remains ambiguous. This CDR3 has 13 amino acids. Germline CDR1 LNHDA, CDR2 SQIVND (reference sequence). The ends were cut back, 7 bases at V and 9 bases at J, with 13 bases in the middle. The CDR3 here is CASTYTGSSPLHF. The CDR3 DNA reads as TGTGCCAGTACCTATACGGGGAGTTCACCCCTCCACTTT.

This sequence joins TRBV29-1 and TRBJ2-7; 13 nucleotides match TRBD2. J lost 0 bases, V lost 3 bases, and 8 bases had no gene match. The CDR3 spans 17 residues. From germline, CDR1 is SQVTM and CDR2 ANQGSEA. The CDR3 protein is CSVESTSGGFPSYEQYF. For the CDR3, the DNA is TGCAGCGTTGAGTCGACTAGCGGGGGGTTCCCCTCCTACGAGCAGTACTTC.

The V call is TRBV4-1, the J call TRBJ1-1, with D hard to call. There are 14 residues in the CDR3. The V gene's germline CDR1 is MGHRA and CDR2 YSYEKL. Deletions cut 1 base from V and 5 bases from J, with 11 bases between. CDR3 amino acids: CASSQAGAGTEAFF. CDR3 nucleotide sequence: TGCGCCAGCAGCCAAGCAGGTGCTGGTACTGAAGCTTTCTTT.

This chain uses TRBV9 with TRBJ2-2; the D gene is possibly TRBD1 (6 bases). CDR1 and CDR2 (germline): SGDLS, YYNGEE. This CDR3 contains 17 residues. V lost 1 base and J lost 4, with 17 bases in between. CDR3 sequence reads: CASSVLGGAPVTGELFF. CDR3 DNA sequence: TGTGCCAGCAGCGTATTAGGGGGTGCCCCAGTCACCGGGGAGCTGTTTTTT. Variable domain in full (rest from reference TRBV9 and TRBJ2-2): DSGVTQTPKHLITATGQRVTLRCSPRSGDLSVYWYQQSLDQGLQFLIQYYNGEERAKGNILERFSAQQFPDLHSELNLSSLELGDSALYFCASSVLGGAPVTGELFFGEGSRLTVL.